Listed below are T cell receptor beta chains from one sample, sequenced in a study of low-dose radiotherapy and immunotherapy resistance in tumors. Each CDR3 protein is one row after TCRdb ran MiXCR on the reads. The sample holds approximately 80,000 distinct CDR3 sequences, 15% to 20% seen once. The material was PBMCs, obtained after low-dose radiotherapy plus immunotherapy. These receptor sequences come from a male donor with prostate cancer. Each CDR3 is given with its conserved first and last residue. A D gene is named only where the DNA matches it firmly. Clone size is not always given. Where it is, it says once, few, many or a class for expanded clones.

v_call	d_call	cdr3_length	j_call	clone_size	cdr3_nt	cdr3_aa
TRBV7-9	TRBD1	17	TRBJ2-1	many	TGTGCCAGCAGCTTAGCGCTGAGCAGGGGGCGGGACAATGAGCAGTTCTTC	CASSLALSRGRDNEQFF
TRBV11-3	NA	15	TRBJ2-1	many	TGTGCCAGCAGCTCCAGGACCCAGCCGGACAATGAGCAGTTCTTC	CASSSRTQPDNEQFF
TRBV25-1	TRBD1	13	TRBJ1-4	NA	TGTGCCAGCGGAGGGGGACAGGTCGAAAAACTGTTTTTT	CASGGGQVEKLFF
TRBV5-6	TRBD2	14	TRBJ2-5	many	TGTGCCAGCAGCTTGGCCACTAGCGTGGAGACCCAGTACTTC	CASSLATSVETQYF
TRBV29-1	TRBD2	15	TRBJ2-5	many	TGCAGCGTCGCCGGGGGACTAGCGGCCCAAGAGACCCAGTACTTC	CSVAGGLAAQETQYF
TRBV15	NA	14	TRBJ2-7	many	TGTGCCACCAGCAGAGAACCTAGCTCCTACGAGCAGTACTTC	CATSREPSSYEQYF
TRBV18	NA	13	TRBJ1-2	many	TGTGCCAGCTCACCGACAGACAACTATGGCTACACCTTC	CASSPTDNYGYTF
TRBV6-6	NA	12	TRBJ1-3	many	TGTGCCAGCGCGGGCGGAGGAAACACCATATATTTT	CASAGGGNTIYF
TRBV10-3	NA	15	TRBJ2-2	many	TGTGCCATCAGTGAGTTCGGGCCGAACACCGGGGAGCTGTTTTTT	CAISEFGPNTGELFF
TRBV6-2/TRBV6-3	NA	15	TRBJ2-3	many	TGTGCCAGCAGTTCCGGGGACGGGTGGACAGATACGCAGTATTTT	CASSSGDGWTDTQYF
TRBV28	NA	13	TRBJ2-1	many	TGTGCCAGCAGTTTAACGCTGGTCAATGAGCAGTTCTTC	CASSLTLVNEQFF
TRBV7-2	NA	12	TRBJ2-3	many	TGTGCCAGCAGCTTAATGACAGATACGCAGTATTTT	CASSLMTDTQYF
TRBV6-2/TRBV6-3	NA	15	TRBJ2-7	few	TGTGCCAGCAGTTACTCTCCTAGCAGTTACTACGAGCAGTACTTC	CASSYSPSSYYEQYF
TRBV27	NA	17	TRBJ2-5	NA	TGTGCCATCAGTGATCAAACCAGGGGAAGGTACCAAGAGACCCAGTACTTC	CAISDQTRGRYQETQYF
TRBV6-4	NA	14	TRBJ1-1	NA	TGTGCCAGCAGTGACTCGGCGGAGAACACTGAAGCTTTCTTT	CASSDSAENTEAFF
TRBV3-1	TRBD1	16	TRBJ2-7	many	TGTGCCAGCAGCCATCAGGGAGGGACAGGGGTCCGCGAGCAGTACTTC	CASSHQGGTGVREQYF
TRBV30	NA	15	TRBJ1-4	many	TGTGCCTGGAGGGCCAGGGATGCAACTAATGAAAAACTGTTTTTT	CAWRARDATNEKLFF
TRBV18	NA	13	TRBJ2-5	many	TGTGCCAGCTCACAAAATAGGGCGGAGACCCAGTACTTC	CASSQNRAETQYF
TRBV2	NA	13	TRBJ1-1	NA	TGTGCCAGCAGGTTACGAGCGGACACTGAAGCTTTCTTT	CASRLRADTEAFF
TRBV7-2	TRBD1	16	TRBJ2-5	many	TGTGCCAGCAGCTCCGGGACAGGTTCCAACAAGGGGACCCAGTACTTC	CASSSGTGSNKGTQYF
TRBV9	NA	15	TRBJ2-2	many	TGTGCCAGCAGCGTAGTGGCCCGTCCGACCGGGGAGCTGTTTTTT	CASSVVARPTGELFF
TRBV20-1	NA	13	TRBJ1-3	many	TGCAGTGCCTCAGATCGCTCTGGAAACACCATATATTTT	CSASDRSGNTIYF
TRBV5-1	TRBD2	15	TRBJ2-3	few	TGCGCCAGCAGCTGGGCGACGGGAGGAGCAGATACGCAGTATTTT	CASSWATGGADTQYF
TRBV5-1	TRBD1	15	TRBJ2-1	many	TGCGCCAGCAGCCTAACAGGGGGCGAGTACAATGAGCAGTTCTTC	CASSLTGGEYNEQFF
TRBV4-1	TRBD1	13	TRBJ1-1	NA	TGCGCCAGCAGCCAAGAAGGTGCAGGGGGAGCTTTCTTT	CASSQEGAGGAFF
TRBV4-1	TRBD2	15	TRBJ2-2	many	TGCGCCAGCAGAACGGGGACTAGCGAAGGCGGGGAGCTGTTTTTT	CASRTGTSEGGELFF
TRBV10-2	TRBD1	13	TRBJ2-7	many	TGCGCCAGTTCGCAGACAGGGCCGGGCGAGCAGTACTTC	CASSQTGPGEQYF
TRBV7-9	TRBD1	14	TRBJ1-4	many	TGTGCCAGCAGCGTAGACAGGGGCCTGGAAAAACTGTTTTTT	CASSVDRGLEKLFF
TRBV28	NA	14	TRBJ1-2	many	TGTGCCAGCGCCCGTCGGGCAGATCGGGATGGCTACACCTTC	CASARRADRDGYTF
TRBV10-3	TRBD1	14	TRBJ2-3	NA	TGTGCCACTTGGGACAGGGGCGGCGCAGATACGCAGTATTTT	CATWDRGGADTQYF
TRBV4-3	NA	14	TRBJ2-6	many	TGCGCCAGCAGTCCTCAAGCTGGGGCCAACGTCCTGACTTTC	CASSPQAGANVLTF
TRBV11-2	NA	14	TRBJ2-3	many	TGTGCCAGCAGCTTAGATACAGGGTCCGATACGCAGTATTTT	CASSLDTGSDTQYF
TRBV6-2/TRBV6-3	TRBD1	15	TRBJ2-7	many	TGTGCCAGCAGTGAGCAAGGGACAGGGATCGACGAGCAGTACTTC	CASSEQGTGIDEQYF
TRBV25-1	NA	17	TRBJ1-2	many	TGTGCCAGCAGTGAAACCCGAGGCGGGAGCGGTGACAGGGGCTACACCTTC	CASSETRGGSGDRGYTF
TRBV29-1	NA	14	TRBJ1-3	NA	TGCAGCGTTGATGACGGATTCTCTGGAAACACCATATATTTT	CSVDDGFSGNTIYF
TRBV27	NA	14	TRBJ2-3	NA	TGTGCCAGCCTCACCTCCGCGGGACCCGGAACGCAGTATTTT	CASLTSAGPGTQYF
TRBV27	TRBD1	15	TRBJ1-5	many	TGTGCCAGCAGGGATACAGGGGGTGCAAATCAGCCCCAGCATTTT	CASRDTGGANQPQHF
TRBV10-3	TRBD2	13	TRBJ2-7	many	TGTGCCATCAGTGGGTCCCGGGAGGAAGAGCAGTACTTC	CAISGSREEEQYF
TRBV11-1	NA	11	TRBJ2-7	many	TGTGCCAGCAGCGTTTCCTACGAGCAGTACTTC	CASSVSYEQYF
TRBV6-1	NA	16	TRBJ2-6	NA	TGTGCCAGCAGTGAAAGGGGAGACTCTGGGGCCAACGTCCTGACTTTC	CASSERGDSGANVLTF
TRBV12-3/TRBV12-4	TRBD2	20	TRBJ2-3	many	TGTGCCAGCACCGCCCTACCCGGCAGGAGCGGGAGGGGTGCGCCAGATACGCAGTATTTT	CASTALPGRSGRGAPDTQYF
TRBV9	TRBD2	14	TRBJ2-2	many	TGTGCCAGCTCCCGGGACTATAACACCGGGGAGCTGTTTTTT	CASSRDYNTGELFF
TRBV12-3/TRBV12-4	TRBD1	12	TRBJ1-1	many	TGTGCCAGCAGTTTTAACAGGGGTGAAGCTTTCTTT	CASSFNRGEAFF
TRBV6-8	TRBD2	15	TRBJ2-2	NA	TGTGCCAGCAGTTACAGCGGGATCCTCGGCGGGGAGCTGTTTTTT	CASSYSGILGGELFF
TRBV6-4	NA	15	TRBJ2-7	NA	TGTGCCAGCAGTAGGGACCCAATGAGTTCCGACGAGCAGTACTTC	CASSRDPMSSDEQYF
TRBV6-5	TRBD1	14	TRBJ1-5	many	TGTGCCAGTCGGACAGGGGGCTGGAATCAGCCCCAGCATTTT	CASRTGGWNQPQHF
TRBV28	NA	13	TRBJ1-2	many	TGTGCCAGCAGGGTCAGTACCGACTATGGCTACACCTTC	CASRVSTDYGYTF
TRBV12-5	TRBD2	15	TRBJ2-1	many	TGTGCTAGTGGTTTAGGGACTAGGGGCGACAATGAGCAGTTCTTC	CASGLGTRGDNEQFF
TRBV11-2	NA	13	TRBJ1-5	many	TGTGCCAGCAGCAGGGGGTTCAATCAGCCCCAGCATTTT	CASSRGFNQPQHF
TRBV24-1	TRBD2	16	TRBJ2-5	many	TGTGCCACCAGTGACCCGAGGCCAGCGGGAGGGGAGACCCAGTACTTC	CATSDPRPAGGETQYF
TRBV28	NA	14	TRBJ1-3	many	TGTGCCAGCAGGCCGACAGGCTCTGGAAACACCATATATTTT	CASRPTGSGNTIYF
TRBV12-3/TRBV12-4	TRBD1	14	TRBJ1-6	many	TGTGCCAGCAGGGGGACAGGACCTAATTCACCCCTCCACTTT	CASRGTGPNSPLHF
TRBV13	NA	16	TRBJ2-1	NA	TGTGCCAGCAGCCTCACGACAGGACGGGCTGACAATGAGCAGTTCTTC	CASSLTTGRADNEQFF
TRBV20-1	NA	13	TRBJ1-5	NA	TGCAGTGCAACCGGTGGGAGCAATCAGCCCCAGCATTTT	CSATGGSNQPQHF
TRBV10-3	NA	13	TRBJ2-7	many	TGTGCCATCGCCGGCGGACAGAGGGACGAGCAGTACTTC	CAIAGGQRDEQYF